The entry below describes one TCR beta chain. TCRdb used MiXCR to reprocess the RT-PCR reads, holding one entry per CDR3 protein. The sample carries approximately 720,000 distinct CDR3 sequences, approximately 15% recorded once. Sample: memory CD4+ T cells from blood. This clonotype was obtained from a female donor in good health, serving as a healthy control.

The CDR3 loop reads CSARDPRAFEQYF. In DNA form, the CDR3 reads TGCAGTGCTAGAGACCCCAGGGCGTTCGAGCAGTACTTC. This chain joins TRBV20-1 and TRBJ2-7; D is perhaps TRBD1 (5 bases). The CDR3 length is 13 residues. Trimming removed 0 bases from V and 6 bases from J, with 12 bases in between. Germline V lookup: CDR1 DFQATT, CDR2 SNEGSKA (reference sequence).